These T cell receptor beta chains were read from a single sample in a study of brain T cells in children with intractable seizures. This table comes from immunoSEQ multiplex PCR, and its TCRdb copy is limited to in-frame clones, with some not included. The sample lists roughly 110,000 clones, 94% occurring once. The sample was peripheral blood, taken at surgery. All receptors come from a boy under two years old with hemimegalencephaly and intractable seizures. Both conserved end residues are part of each CDR3. Fields, in order: V gene, clone size, D gene, J gene, CDR3 DNA, CDR3 protein. A D gene is named only where the DNA matches it firmly. Only some rows state a clone size, as once, few, many or a class for expanded clones.

V: TRBV7-2; size: -; D: TRBD2; J: TRBJ2-7; DNA: TGTGCCAGCAGCCAGGGACTAGCTAGCTACGAGCAGTACTTC; CDR3: CASSQGLASYEQYF
V: TRBV28; size: -; D: -; J: TRBJ2-7; DNA: TGTGCCAGCAGTCCTACCTACTCCACCTACGAGCAGTACTTC; CDR3: CASSPTYSTYEQYF
V: TRBV19; size: -; D: TRBD1; J: TRBJ1-3; DNA: TGTGCCAGTAACCCTACAGGGGGATCTGGAAACACCATATATTTT; CDR3: CASNPTGGSGNTIYF
V: TRBV6-5; size: once; D: -; J: TRBJ1-6; DNA: TGTGCCAGCAGTTACTTACAGGGAACTAGTTCACCCCTCCACTTT; CDR3: CASSYLQGTSSPLHF
V: TRBV11-2; size: once; D: -; J: TRBJ2-2; DNA: TGTGCCAGCAGCTTAGATCTCCCCCAGGGGATAGAGCACACCGGGGAGCTGTTTTTT; CDR3: CASSLDLPQGIEHTGELFF
V: TRBV12-3/TRBV12-4; size: once; D: -; J: TRBJ1-1; DNA: TGTGCCAGCAGTTTTGGGGGGGGCACTGAAGCTTTCTTT; CDR3: CASSFGGGTEAFF
V: TRBV6-2/TRBV6-3; size: -; D: -; J: TRBJ1-1; DNA: TGTGCCAGCAGTAACAGGGAACTCGGACAAGAAGCTTTCTTT; CDR3: CASSNRELGQEAFF
V: TRBV28; size: -; D: TRBD1; J: TRBJ1-1; DNA: TGTGCCAGCAGTTTAGGGGACAGGGGGCGGCACACTGAAGCTTTCTTT; CDR3: CASSLGDRGRHTEAFF
V: TRBV28; size: -; D: -; J: TRBJ2-4; DNA: TGTGCCAGCAGTCTCCGGGACTGGCACACCTTAGCCAAAAACATTCAGTACTTC; CDR3: CASSLRDWHTLAKNIQYF
V: TRBV4-2; size: -; D: TRBD2; J: TRBJ2-1; DNA: TGTGCCAGCAGGCTAACTAGCGGGAGGGCCAATGAGCAGTTCTTC; CDR3: CASRLTSGRANEQFF
V: TRBV28; size: -; D: -; J: TRBJ1-1; DNA: TGTGCCAGCACCCCCTGGGACGCACCGAACACTGAAGCTTTCTTT; CDR3: CASTPWDAPNTEAFF
V: TRBV5-8; size: -; D: -; J: TRBJ1-2; DNA: TGTGCCAGCAGCTTCTATGGCTACACCTTC; CDR3: CASSFYGYTF
V: TRBV6-6; size: -; D: TRBD2; J: TRBJ2-1; DNA: TGTGCCACCTCGACAGCCTCACTAGCGAATGAGCAGTTCTTC; CDR3: CATSTASLANEQFF
V: TRBV18; size: -; D: -; J: TRBJ2-7; DNA: TGTGCCAGCTCACCGGGACGGTCCTACGAGCAGTACTTC; CDR3: CASSPGRSYEQYF
V: TRBV19; size: -; D: -; J: TRBJ2-5; DNA: TGTGCCAGTAGTATTCGAGAGACCCAGTACTTC; CDR3: CASSIRETQYF
V: TRBV4-1; size: -; D: -; J: TRBJ2-7; DNA: TGCGCCAGCAGCCCCCTCGGGAGAGTCCCACCGGAGCAGTACTTC; CDR3: CASSPLGRVPPEQYF
V: TRBV5-1; size: -; D: -; J: TRBJ2-7; DNA: TGCGCCAGCAGCTTGAGTCGTGGCGGATCATACGAGCAGTACTTC; CDR3: CASSLSRGGSYEQYF
V: TRBV9; size: -; D: -; J: TRBJ2-7; DNA: TGTGCCAGCAGCGCAGGGGGCGAGGGGGGGTCCTACGAGCAGTACTTC; CDR3: CASSAGGEGGSYEQYF
V: TRBV7-8; size: -; D: -; J: TRBJ2-3; DNA: TGTGCCAGCAGCTTAGGTGGGGCCGCGGGAACAGATACGCAGTATTTT; CDR3: CASSLGGAAGTDTQYF
V: TRBV5-1; size: -; D: -; J: TRBJ2-3; DNA: TGCGCCAGCAGCTTGGCTAGCCCAGATACGCAGTATTTT; CDR3: CASSLASPDTQYF
V: TRBV10-3; size: -; D: -; J: TRBJ1-2; DNA: TGTGCCATCAGTGAACAGGGCTTGGGTGGCTACACCTTC; CDR3: CAISEQGLGGYTF
V: TRBV6-2/TRBV6-3; size: -; D: TRBD1; J: TRBJ1-2; DNA: TGTGCCAGCAGTTACCCGGGACAGCTCACCTTC; CDR3: CASSYPGQLTF
V: TRBV19; size: once; D: -; J: TRBJ2-7; DNA: TGTGCCAGTACCATCAGCGACGGTTATCCCTACGAGCAGTACTTC; CDR3: CASTISDGYPYEQYF
V: TRBV6-5; size: -; D: -; J: TRBJ2-5; DNA: TGTGCCAGCAGCCCAACAGAACCCCAAGAGACCCAGTACTTC; CDR3: CASSPTEPQETQYF
V: TRBV19; size: -; D: -; J: TRBJ2-2; DNA: TGTGCCAGTAGTAAGCTGGGGGCGAACACCGGGGAGCTGTTTTTT; CDR3: CASSKLGANTGELFF
V: TRBV7-9; size: -; D: TRBD1; J: TRBJ2-5; DNA: TGTGCCAGCAGCTTAGACGGCCTCCGGGACAGGGAAGAGACCCAGTACTTC; CDR3: CASSLDGLRDREETQYF
V: TRBV7-6; size: -; D: TRBD2; J: TRBJ2-7; DNA: TGTGCCAGCAGCTCCGGACTAGCGGGAGATTACGAGCAGTACTTC; CDR3: CASSSGLAGDYEQYF
V: TRBV11-2; size: -; D: -; J: TRBJ2-2; DNA: TGTGCCAGCAGTACCATAGGTTCGAGGACCGGGGAGCTGTTTTTT; CDR3: CASSTIGSRTGELFF
V: TRBV27; size: -; D: TRBD1; J: TRBJ1-4; DNA: TGTGCCAGCAGACAGGGGGCGCATGAAAAACTGTTTTTT; CDR3: CASRQGAHEKLFF
V: TRBV10-3; size: -; D: TRBD2; J: TRBJ2-7; DNA: TGTGCCATCAGTGACAGAGCGGGAGTTAACTACGAGCAGTACTTC; CDR3: CAISDRAGVNYEQYF